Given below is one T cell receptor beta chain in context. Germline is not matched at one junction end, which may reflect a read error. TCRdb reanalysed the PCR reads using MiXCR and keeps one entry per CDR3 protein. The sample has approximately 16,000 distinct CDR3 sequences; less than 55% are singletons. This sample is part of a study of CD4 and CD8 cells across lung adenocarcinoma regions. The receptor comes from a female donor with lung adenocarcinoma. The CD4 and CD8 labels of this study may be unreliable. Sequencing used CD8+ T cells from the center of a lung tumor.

The CDR3 spells CAGANGGRGTDTQYF. The CDR3 coding sequence is TGTGCCGGGGCCAACGGGGGTAGGGGCACAGATACGCAGTATTTC. This chain connects TRBV10-3 to TRBJ2-3, with a weak D call TRBD2 (6 bases). From germline, CDR1 is ENHRY and CDR2 SYGVKD. This CDR3 contains 15 residues.